The T cell receptor beta chain described here comes from a study of T cell changes during pregnancy in multiple sclerosis. Clones were sequenced by immunoSEQ multiplex PCR, and TCRdb holds only the in-frame ones, with some missing. Among over 60,000 clones listed, 80% to 90% were seen once. This clonotype was obtained from a female donor with multiple sclerosis, enrolled in a pregnancy study. The sequenced sample was peripheral blood, obtained in the first trimester of pregnancy.

The CDR3 region has the DNA TGTGCCAGCAGCGTAGATGGGAGACAGGTGGGTAGAAAGGTC. This translates into CASSVDGRQVGRKV. The genes are TRBV9 and TRBJ2-7; tentative D call: TRBD1 (6 bases). The CDR3 is made up of 14 amino acids. CDR1 and CDR2 (germline): SGDLS, YYNGEE.